What follows are 15 T cell receptor beta chains derived from one specimen sequenced in a study of CD8+CD57+ T cells in acquired aplastic anemia. The template for TCR beta VDJ and CDR3 sequence profiling was genomic DNA. A single record per CDR3 protein comes from TCRdb applying MiXCR to the reads. The sample lists about 140,000 distinct CDR3 sequences, 35% to 50% seen once, with roughly 8.4% in the top ten. Material: sorted CD4+, CD8+, or CD8+CD57+ T cells (not recorded which) from PBMCs. The origin of the receptors is a human donor in good health, serving as a control.

This clonotype occurred many times. The chain joins TRBV9 to TRBJ1-4, with TRBD1 matching over 8 bases. Germline V gene sequence: CDR1 SGDLS, CDR2 YYNGEE. V gave up 2 bases and J gave up 7 bases; unmatched junction bases: 4. The CDR3 has 14 amino acids. The CDR3 nucleotides read TGTGCCAGCAGCGTTGGACAGGGAGGTGAAAAACTGTTTTTT. Translated: CASSVGQGGEKLFF.

V and J are TRBV9 and TRBJ1-6, with 7 bases identical to TRBD1. Germline values: CDR1 SGDLS, CDR2 YYNGEE. The CDR3 is 15 residues long. Trimming at V came to 2 bases and at J to 7 bases, leaving 6 bases not matched to a gene. The CDR3 nucleotides read TGTGCCAGCAGCGTGACAGGGTCAGTCAATTCACCCCTCCACTTT. Translated: CASSVTGSVNSPLHF.

This clonotype was counted a few times. The rearrangement links TRBV10-3 to TRBJ2-3; 8 bases line up with TRBD2. The V segment lost 7 bases and the J segment 5 bases; nucleotides outside the gene matches: 11. Germline CDR1 reads ENHRY; CDR2 reads SYGVKD. The CDR3 totals 15 residues. The CDR3 reads CAINRGLEERDTQYF. CDR3 nucleotides: TGTGCCATCAATAGGGGACTAGAAGAGCGAGATACGCAGTATTTT.

Only a few counts were recorded for this clonotype. A much larger clone lies one base from this, so it may be a read error. As the CDR3 is not closed by the conserved phenylalanine or tryptophan, this likely results from a read error. For the CDR3, the DNA is TGTGCCAGCAGGGGGTCGTTGATGAATTCACCCCTCCACTCT. Protein product: CASRGSLMNSPLHS. This chain uses TRBV6-1 with TRBJ1-6, with D unclear. V lost 6 bases and J lost 7, with 13 bases in between. CDR3 length: 14 residues. Per the germline V gene, CDR1 is MNHNS and CDR2 is SASEGT.

This clonotype was seen many times. The J gene is TRBJ1-1, the V gene TRBV9; TRBD1 matches at 8 bases. Losses at the gene ends were 5 bases for V and 5 bases for J; bases not matched to a gene: 11. The germline V gene has CDR1 SGDLS and CDR2 YYNGEE. The CDR3 consists of 15 residues. This CDR3 reads CASRVLETGVTEAFF. CDR3 bases: TGTGCCAGCAGGGTATTGGAGACAGGGGTGACTGAAGCTTTCTTT.

This clonotype was counted many times. V and J are TRBV9 and TRBJ1-1; the D gene is possibly TRBD1 (5 bases). The CDR3 extends over 15 amino acids. Looked up from germline, CDR1 is SGDLS and CDR2 is YYNGEE. Trimming removed 0 bases at V and 1 base at J, with 10 bases between. Here the CDR3 DNA reads TGTGCCAGCAGCGTAGACAGGATTCCGAACACTGAAGCTTTCTTT. This codes for CASSVDRIPNTEAFF.

The chain links TRBV2 to TRBJ2-1; TRBD2 matches 12 bases. Germline V CDR1 and CDR2: SNHLY, FYNNEI. Trimming removed 4 bases from V and 9 bases from J; junction bases left unmatched: 7. This CDR3 is 15 amino acids long. The CDR3 coding sequence is TGTGCCAGCAGTGCTAGCGGGAGGGCCAGTAGTGAGCAGTTCTTC. It codes for CASSASGRASSEQFF.

The chain combines TRBV6-2 or TRBV6-3 with TRBJ2-4; 7 bases fit TRBD2. The ends lost 5 bases at V and 0 bases at J; junction bases unmatched: 7. Germline V gene lookup returns CDR1 MNHEY and CDR2 SVGEGT. The CDR3 runs to 16 residues. The CDR3 sequence is CASSHLGGAAKNIQYF. DNA of the CDR3: TGTGCCAGCAGTCACCTGGGAGGGGCAGCCAAAAACATTCAGTACTTC.

The table lists this clonotype with many counts. This sequence joins TRBV20-1 and TRBJ2-3; TRBD1 or TRBD2 may be the D gene (5 bases each). This CDR3 contains 13 residues. The germline V gene has CDR1 DFQATT and CDR2 SNEGSKA (reference sequence). The germline V and J ends were trimmed by 4 bases and 6 bases, with 14 bases remaining between them. Here the CDR3 DNA reads TGCAGTGCTATTCTCGGGGCACGGGATACGCAGTATTTT. It encodes CSAILGARDTQYF.

This clonotype was counted many times. The chain combines TRBV12-3 or TRBV12-4 with TRBJ2-1, with D tentatively TRBD1 (7 bases). CDR3 length: 14 residues. V lost 5 bases and J lost 8, with 16 bases in between. This CDR3 is CASSKGARRDEQFF. The CDR3 DNA is TGTGCCAGCAGTAAGGGGGCGCGGAGGGATGAGCAGTTCTTC.

The gene calls are TRBV4-3 and TRBJ2-7; unclear D gene. The CDR3 runs to 14 residues. Germline V lookup: CDR1 LGHNA, CDR2 YSLEER. V was trimmed by 1 base and J by 2 bases, leaving 9 bases between them. The CDR3 protein is CASSQATVAYEQYF. The CDR3 DNA reads as TGCGCCAGCAGCCAAGCAACGGTAGCCTACGAGCAGTACTTC.

This clonotype was picked up many times. This chain joins TRBV12-3 or TRBV12-4 and TRBJ1-6; D remains unclear. The ends were cut back, 8 bases at V and 7 bases at J, with 15 bases in the middle. The length of the CDR3 is 14 residues. The CDR3 sequence: CASSSFGQNSPLHF. DNA for the CDR3: TGTGCCAGCTCTTCCTTTGGGCAAAATTCACCCCTCCACTTT.

The chain is built from TRBV19 and TRBJ2-3; D could derive from TRBD1 or TRBD2 (6 bases each). This CDR3 has 14 amino acids. Per germline, CDR1 LNHDA and CDR2 SQIVND (reference sequence). Trimming pared 8 bases from V and 4 bases from J, leaving 16 bases between. The CDR3 nucleotides read TGTGCCAGTTTTTCAGGGGACTTCGCAGATACGCAGTATTTT. Its protein is CASFSGDFADTQYF.

The chain carries TRBV7-6 and TRBJ2-5, with 7 bases matching TRBD2. Germline V gives CDR1 SGHVS, CDR2 FNYEAQ. V lost 0 bases, J lost 4 bases, and 11 bases stayed unmatched. The CDR3 loop spans 17 amino acids. CDR3 bases: TGTGCCAGCAGCTTAGCGCCTACTAGTGGGGGGGGAGAGACCCAGTACTTC. It is translated as CASSLAPTSGGGETQYF. The variable domain in full, with the rest retrieved from reference TRBV7-6 and TRBJ2-5, is GAGVSQSPRYKVTKRGQDVALRCDPISGHVSLYWYRQALGQGPEFLTYFNYEAQQDKSGLPNDRFSAERPEGSISTLTIQRTEQRDSAMYRCASSLAPTSGGGETQYFGPGTRLLVL.

In this sample, this clonotype turned up once. This chain uses TRBV7-8 with TRBJ1-2, with D unresolved. Germline V gives CDR1 SGHVS, CDR2 FQNEAQ. This CDR3 has 14 residues. V lost 6 bases and J lost 6, with 17 bases in between. DNA for the CDR3: TGTGCCAGCAGTTCTCCCCCCGTCGTAGATGGCTACACCTTC. It yields the protein CASSSPPVVDGYTF.